These T cell receptor beta chains were read from a single sample in a study of T cell changes during pregnancy in multiple sclerosis. The protocol was immunoSEQ multiplex PCR, while the TCRdb copy is restricted to in-frame clones and leaves out a portion. The sample holds 45,000 to 60,000 clones; around 92% are singletons and the top ten take approximately 0.72%. Sequencing used CD4+ T cells from peripheral blood mononuclear cells, obtained in the third trimester of pregnancy. The receptors were sampled from a female donor with multiple sclerosis, enrolled in a pregnancy study. CDR3s leave out the opening cysteine and the closing phenylalanine or tryptophan.

v_call	cdr3_aa
TRBV7-9	ASSLTSVATDTQY
TRBV19	ASMGRVTDTQY
TRBV28	ASQQGITGELF
TRBV28	APRGGAIRPQH
TRBV6-5	ASSYGTGNNEQF
TRBV6-1	ASKKGGSSYEQY
TRBV19	AASSWPRSYNEQF
TRBV6-5	ASMQTGGQPQH
TRBV18	ASSHDRGHTEAF
TRBV19	ASQNRAWDENTEAF